The 18 T cell receptor beta chains below come from one sample, sequenced in a study of blood T cell repertoires in COVID-19. Data came from immunoSEQ multiplex PCR; TCRdb stores just in-frame clones and leaves some out. Among 230,000 or so clones listed, 80% to 90% were seen once. What was sequenced was peripheral blood. The receptors stem from a man between 25 and 39 years old with active or convalescent COVID-19.

CDR3 nucleotide sequence: TGTGCCAGCAAGGGACAGGGGTACACTGAAGCTTTCTTT. This encodes CASKGQGYTEAFF. The chain is built from TRBV6-5 and TRBJ1-1, with TRBD1 matching over 10 bases. CDR3 size: 13 residues. Germline CDR1 MNHEY, CDR2 SVGAGI. With V trimmed by 7 bases and J by 3 bases, 2 bases remained unmatched.

The genes are TRBV7-9 and TRBJ2-1, with a weak D call TRBD2 (6 bases). Germline V CDR1 and CDR2: SEHNR, FQNEAQ (reference sequence). The CDR3 totals 14 residues. The V gene lost 7 bases and the J gene lost 4 bases, with 14 bases spanning the gap. The CDR3: CASNYLGGYNEQFF. The CDR3 nucleotides are TGTGCCAGCAACTATCTGGGGGGATACAATGAGCAGTTCTTC.

The gene calls are TRBV24-1 and TRBJ2-2; 14 bases map to TRBD2. The germline gives CDR1 KGHDR, CDR2 SFDVKD. V shed 9 bases and J 7 bases; nucleotides not matched to a gene: 12. This CDR3 contains 17 residues. CDR3 amino acids: CATGGLAGVSGIGELFF. The CDR3 DNA follows: TGTGCCACCGGGGGACTAGCGGGAGTCTCGGGTATCGGGGAGCTGTTTTTT.

This clone has only one observation. The rearrangement links TRBV7-3 to TRBJ2-1, with TRBD2 identical over 9 bases. This CDR3 contains 14 residues. The germline CDR1 and CDR2 sequences are SGHTA and FQGTGA. The V and J ends lost 3 bases and 4 bases, in that order; junction bases with no gene match: 1. CDR3 region: CASSLGLAYNEQFF. The CDR3 DNA reads as TGTGCCAGCAGCTTGGGACTAGCATACAATGAGCAGTTCTTC.

The chain is built from TRBV19 and TRBJ1-2; 12 nucleotides match TRBD1. Germline V gives CDR1 LNHDA, CDR2 SQIVND (reference sequence). V was clipped by 5 bases and J by 5 bases; unmatched bases: 9. The CDR3 consists of 16 residues. DNA of the CDR3: TGTGCCAGTAGTCTCCCGGGACAGGGGGCGAGGTATGGCTACACCTTC. It specifies CASSLPGQGARYGYTF.

This clone showed up just once. The V call is TRBV5-4, the J call TRBJ1-6, with TRBD1 matching 7 bases. The germline gives CDR1 SGHNT, CDR2 YYREEE (reference sequence). J gave up 6 bases and V 4 bases, and 7 bases lay outside the gene matches. The CDR3 length is 15 residues. CDR3 sequence: CASSPAGQANSPLHF. In DNA form, the CDR3 reads TGTGCCAGCAGCCCTGCCGGACAGGCTAATTCACCCCTCCACTTT.

This clone has only one observation. The chain recombines TRBV18 with TRBJ2-5; TRBD2 might be the D (5 bases). Germline V gene lookup returns CDR1 KGHSH and CDR2 LQKENI. This CDR3 comprises 14 residues. The V end lost 3 bases, the J end lost 4 bases, and 12 bases lay between the germline ends. The CDR3 sequence is CASSPPTRVETQYF. The CDR3 nucleotides read TGTGCCAGCTCACCCCCGACGCGGGTAGAGACCCAGTACTTC.

The chain employs TRBV15 and TRBJ2-2; TRBD1 might be the D (6 bases). The V end lost 3 bases, the J end lost 1 base, and 12 bases lay between the germline ends. Germline V lookup: CDR1 LNHNV, CDR2 YYDKDF (reference sequence). The CDR3 is 16 amino acids. CDR3: CATSRYRAGNTGELFF. The CDR3 region has the DNA TGTGCCACCAGCAGGTACAGGGCAGGGAACACCGGGGAGCTGTTTTTT. Variable domain in full (rest from reference TRBV15 and TRBJ2-2): DAMVIQNPRYQVTQFGKPVTLSCSQTLNHNVMYWYQQKSSQAPKLLFHYYDKDFNNEADTPDNFQSRRPNTSFCFLDIRSPGLGDTAMYLCATSRYRAGNTGELFFGEGSRLTVL.

DNA for the CDR3: TGTGCCAGCAGCTTGGGGACAGACGTGGGAAACACCATATATTTT. Translation: CASSLGTDVGNTIYF. V and J are TRBV5-4 and TRBJ1-3; D might be TRBD1 (6 bases). Looked up from germline, CDR1 is SGHNT and CDR2 is YYREEE (reference sequence). This CDR3 contains 15 residues. V lost 0 bases to trimming and J lost 4 bases, with 11 bases between them.

This chain connects TRBV3-1 (or the pseudogene TRBV3-2) to TRBJ2-7; TRBD2 matches 9 bases. This CDR3 is built from 14 residues. The junction had 3 bases not matched to a gene; V was cut back by 3 bases and J by 3 bases. CDR1 and CDR2 (germline): LGHDT, YNNKEL (reference sequence). The CDR3 reads CASSQRGGNYEQYF. The CDR3 DNA is TGTGCCAGCAGCCAGCGGGGGGGAAACTACGAGCAGTACTTC.

The chain is built from TRBV7-6 and TRBJ2-5; no reliable D call. V shed 5 bases and J shed 4 bases, with 11 bases lying between them. The germline gives CDR1 SGHVS, CDR2 FNYEAQ. CDR3 length: 13 residues. The CDR3 loop reads CASSPLTGETQYF. The CDR3 coding sequence is TGTGCCAGCAGCCCCCTTACCGGAGAGACCCAGTACTTC.

The chain is built from TRBV9 and TRBJ2-3, with a possible D match to TRBD1 (6 bases). Trimming removed 0 bases from V and 6 bases from J, with 14 bases in between. CDR3 size: 15 residues. Germline CDR1 SGDLS, CDR2 YYNGEE. CDR3 sequence (DNA): TGTGCCAGCAGCGTAGAGGGGGACATAGGGGATACGCAGTATTTT. Protein sequence: CASSVEGDIGDTQYF.

The V and J genes are TRBV28 and TRBJ2-7; 13 positions match TRBD2. Germline-derived CDR1 and CDR2 are MDHEN and SYDVKM. The CDR3 length is 18 residues. V lost 2 bases and J lost 5; bases outside the gene matches: 12. The CDR3 DNA sequence: TGTGCCAGCAGTTTAGGGACTAGCGGGGAGGAGGTCAGGGACGAGCAGTACTTC. Protein product: CASSLGTSGEEVRDEQYF.

The chain combines TRBV12-3 or TRBV12-4 with TRBJ2-7; 7 bases align to TRBD1. The CDR3 is made up of 13 amino acids. V gave up 5 bases and J gave up 4 bases; unmatched junction bases: 5. Here the CDR3 DNA reads TGTGCCAGCAGTCACAGGGGCAGGTACGAGCAGTACTTC. Translation: CASSHRGRYEQYF.

This clone was observed many times. J is TRBJ1-2 and V is TRBV2, with D hard to call. CDR3 length: 12 residues. CDR1 and CDR2 from the germline V gene are SNHLY and FYNNEI. Trimming stripped 0 bases from V and 5 bases from J, with 4 bases between. The CDR3 DNA reads TGTGCCAGCAGTGAAGCCGGGTATGGCTACACCTTC. Protein sequence: CASSEAGYGYTF.

The gene calls are TRBV6-1 and TRBJ2-1, with 8 bases identical to TRBD1. The CDR3 totals 17 residues. Germline assignment: CDR1 MNHNS and CDR2 SASEGT. Trimming took 4 bases from V and 3 from J; bases not matched to a gene: 11. This chain's CDR3 is CASSGSPGQALYNEQFF. CDR3 in DNA: TGTGCCAGCAGTGGGAGTCCGGGACAGGCGCTCTACAATGAGCAGTTCTTC.

This chain uses TRBV5-1 with TRBJ2-2; 13 nucleotides align to TRBD2. The CDR3 length is 16 residues. Germline-derived CDR1 and CDR2 are SGHRS and YFSETQ. The ends lost 4 bases at V and 6 bases at J; junction bases unmatched: 6. CDR3 coding DNA: TGCGCCAGCAGCGGTGGGACTAGCGGGATGGCCGGGGAGCTGTTTTTT. It codes for CASSGGTSGMAGELFF.

V and J are TRBV7-9 and TRBJ1-2, with D unclear. Trimming removed 5 bases at V and 5 bases at J, with 21 bases between. The CDR3 has 16 residues. Per the germline V gene, CDR1 is SEHNR and CDR2 is FQNEAQ (reference sequence). The chain's CDR3 is CASSPLGFRGSYGYTF. In DNA form, the CDR3 reads TGTGCCAGCAGCCCCCTTGGGTTCCGGGGATCGTATGGCTACACCTTC.